This T cell receptor beta chain was profiled in a study of T-cell memory formation after mild COVID-19. Broader study findings: Among clones peaking at day 37 in the second wave, SARS-CoV-2 specificity remained unconfirmed.

TCRdb re-analysed the 5' RACE reads in MiXCR, keeping a single row per CDR3 protein. This sample has 200,000 or so distinct CDR3 sequences, with roughly 17% found just once. About this clonotype: Its specificity is unknown.

V was cut by 0 bases and J by 4 bases, with 14 bases left in between. CDR3 size: 16 residues. Per germline, CDR1 SNHLY and CDR2 FYNNEI. The sequence was obtained from an adult woman who had mild COVID-19 (a few samples of this study predate the infection). Cell type and time point are not known. The chain recombines TRBV2 with TRBJ2-3; either TRBD1 or TRBD2 may supply D (5 bases each). The sequenced sample was PBMCs or a T cell subset sorted from them (not recorded which). This chain's CDR3 is CASSEALLGRADTQYF. Written as DNA, the CDR3 is TGTGCCAGCAGTGAAGCGCTTCTGGGACGGGCAGATACGCAGTATTTT.